A selection of T cell receptor beta chains follows, all from one sample in a study of regulatory T cells in long-lasting Graves disease. TCRdb itself ran the multiplex PCR reads through MiXCR, one entry per CDR3 protein. The sample carries hundreds of thousands of distinct CDR3 sequences, around an eighth recorded once. These data are also associated with another study on T cells in Graves' hyperthyroidism and ophthalmopathy.

This material consisted of peripheral blood mononuclear cells (PBMCs), taken at new diagnosis, from a patient treated with antithyroid drugs. The receptors here all came from a man younger than 45 with Graves disease. The CDR3 runs from the conserved cysteine through the conserved F or W. Each record gives: clone size, J gene, V gene, D gene, CDR3 protein, CDR3 DNA. A D gene is named only where the DNA matches it firmly. Rows give clone size only sometimes, using once, few, many, or a class for an expanded clone.

many | TRBJ2-7 | TRBV12-3/TRBV12-4 | TRBD2 | CASTGGTYEQYF | TGTGCCAGCACGGGGGGAACCTACGAGCAGTACTTC
many | TRBJ2-6 | TRBV5-1 | TRBD1 | CASSGNRGALSGANVLTF | TGCGCCAGCAGCGGAAACAGGGGGGCGCTGTCCGGGGCCAACGTCCTGACTTTC
NA | TRBJ2-7 | TRBV11-3 | NA | CASSLRGRNEQCF | TGTGCCAGCAGCTTAAGGGGAAGGAACGAGCAGTGCTTC
many | TRBJ1-5 | TRBV3-1 | NA | CASSQELHQPQHF | TGTGCCAGCAGCCAAGAATTGCATCAGCCCCAGCATTTT
many | TRBJ1-1 | TRBV3-1 | NA | CASSQDHEAFF | TGTGCCAGCAGCCAAGATCACGAAGCTTTCTTT
NA | TRBJ1-6 | TRBV25-1 | NA | CASSASGAASPLHF | TGTGCCAGCAGTGCTTCAGGGGCGGCCTCACCCCTCCACTTT
many | TRBJ2-2 | TRBV6-2/TRBV6-3 | NA | CASEGGSTGELFF | TGTGCCAGTGAGGGGGGCTCAACCGGGGAGCTGTTTTTT
many | TRBJ2-1 | TRBV30 | NA | CAWSPRGEQFF | TGTGCCTGGAGTCCAAGGGGTGAGCAGTTCTTC
many | TRBJ2-7 | TRBV20-1 | TRBD2 | CSARDRGTTAYEQYF | TGCAGTGCTAGAGACCGCGGGACTACTGCTTACGAGCAGTACTTC
many | TRBJ2-1 | TRBV7-9 | NA | CAPHFSGEQFF | TGTGCTCCACACTTCAGTGGTGAGCAGTTCTTC
NA | TRBJ2-1 | TRBV20-1 | TRBD2 | CSARTSGGYNEQFF | TGCAGTGCTCGGACTAGCGGGGGGTACAATGAGCAGTTCTTC
NA | TRBJ2-2 | TRBV9 | NA | CASSVTGSNTGELFF | TGTGCCAGCAGCGTTACGGGGAGCAACACCGGGGAGCTGTTTTTT
few | TRBJ2-1 | TRBV20-1 | NA | CSARLVFEQFF | TGCAGTGCTAGGTTGGTCTTTGAGCAGTTCTTC
NA | TRBJ2-7 | TRBV20-1 | TRBD2 | CSARRLGTSTYEQYF | TGCAGTGCTAGGCGCTTGGGGACTAGTACCTACGAGCAGTACTTC
few | TRBJ2-1 | TRBV6-4 | TRBD2 | CASSDPRLAGLISSYNEQFF | TGTGCCAGCAGTGACCCCCGACTAGCGGGACTTATTTCGTCCTACAATGAGCAGTTCTTC
many | TRBJ2-1 | TRBV20-1 | NA | CSPILKNEQFF | TGCAGTCCGATACTGAAGAATGAGCAGTTCTTC
many | TRBJ2-3 | TRBV20-1 | NA | CSARALPRGGTDTQYF | TGCAGTGCTAGAGCCTTACCCAGGGGAGGCACAGATACGCAGTATTTT
NA | TRBJ2-5 | TRBV10-2 | NA | CASSDITTVLGWETQYF | TGCGCCAGCAGTGACATTACAACCGTCCTAGGGTGGGAGACCCAGTACTTC
many | TRBJ2-6 | TRBV20-1 | NA | CSAREAGNGANVLTF | TGCAGTGCTAGGGAGGCGGGGAATGGGGCCAACGTCCTGACTTTC
NA | TRBJ2-4 | TRBV10-2 | NA | CASREGLSGQYF | TGCGCCAGCAGGGAGGGCCTCTCCGGGCAGTACTTC
NA | TRBJ2-7 | TRBV19 | TRBD2 | CASLNDGRATPEQYF | TGTGCCAGTCTGAATGACGGGAGGGCGACTCCCGAGCAGTACTTC
many | TRBJ2-1 | TRBV7-6 | TRBD2 | CASSLNPSSGYNEQFF | TGTGCCAGCAGCCTAAACCCCTCTAGCGGTTACAATGAGCAGTTCTTC
many | TRBJ2-7 | TRBV6-2/TRBV6-3 | NA | CASNKLTYEQYF | TGTGCCAGCAACAAGCTGACCTACGAGCAGTACTTC
few | TRBJ2-7 | TRBV12-3/TRBV12-4 | TRBD2 | CASSPSGIAYEQYF | TGTGCCAGCAGCCCTAGCGGGATCGCCTACGAGCAGTACTTC
few | TRBJ1-2 | TRBV15 | NA | CATSAQGRGGYGYTF | TGTGCCACCAGCGCCCAAGGCAGGGGTGGCTATGGCTACACCTTC
many | TRBJ2-7 | TRBV12-3/TRBV12-4 | NA | CASSFTSRSSYEQYF | TGTGCCAGCAGTTTTACTAGCCGGAGCTCCTACGAGCAGTACTTC
NA | TRBJ1-3 | TRBV4-2 | NA | CASSLWGDTIYF | TGTGCCAGCAGCCTATGGGGGGACACCATATATTTT
many | TRBJ2-2 | TRBV10-3 | TRBD2 | CAIKGLAGSTGELFF | TGTGCCATCAAGGGACTAGCGGGATCGACAGGGGAGCTGTTTTTT
many | TRBJ1-1 | TRBV12-3/TRBV12-4 | NA | CASSSWATGAFF | TGTGCCAGCAGTTCGTGGGCCACCGGAGCTTTCTTT
few | TRBJ2-3 | TRBV6-2/TRBV6-3 | TRBD2 | CASRWDPGRTDTQYF | TGTGCCAGCAGATGGGACCCCGGGAGGACAGATACGCAGTATTTT
many | TRBJ2-3 | TRBV5-1 | TRBD2 | CASSFSQRGGTDTQYF | TGCGCCAGCAGTTTCTCTCAGCGGGGGGGCACAGATACGCAGTATTTT
many | TRBJ2-3 | TRBV10-1 | TRBD2 | CASSSGTSGSLQDTQYF | TGCGCCAGCAGCTCCGGGACTAGCGGGAGCCTCCAAGATACGCAGTATTTT
NA | TRBJ2-3 | TRBV18 | NA | CASSYEPSSTDTQYF | TGTGCCAGCTCATATGAGCCTTCTAGCACAGATACGCAGTATTTT
many | TRBJ1-1 | TRBV7-2 | NA | CASSLKAAMNTEAFF | TGTGCCAGCAGCTTAAAGGCAGCCATGAACACTGAAGCTTTCTTT
few | TRBJ2-1 | TRBV6-1 | NA | CASSPASANEQFF | TGTGCCAGCAGCCCTGCTAGCGCCAATGAGCAGTTCTTC
many | TRBJ1-1 | TRBV5-1 | TRBD1 | CASSLGGVVQGTNAFF | TGCGCCAGCAGCTTGGGGGGGGTGGTACAGGGGACGAATGCTTTCTTT
few | TRBJ2-3 | TRBV18 | NA | CASSPTESTDTQYF | TGTGCCAGCTCACCGACGGAGAGCACAGATACGCAGTATTTT
many | TRBJ2-1 | TRBV5-1 | NA | CASSEGLYNEQFF | TGTGCCAGCAGTGAAGGACTTTACAATGAGCAGTTCTTC
many | TRBJ2-5 | TRBV29-1 | NA | CSGGTVGQTQYF | TGCAGCGGGGGGACGGTGGGGCAGACCCAGTACTTC
few | TRBJ1-2 | TRBV24-1 | NA | CATSGGLGYTF | TGTGCCACCAGTGGCGGCTTGGGCTACACCTTC
many | TRBJ1-5 | TRBV3-1 | TRBD1 | CASSQGQGAGQPQHF | TGTGCCAGCAGCCAAGGACAGGGGGCGGGTCAGCCCCAGCATTTT
many | TRBJ2-7 | TRBV7-2 | TRBD1 | CASSLGGPDRGHYEQYF | TGTGCCAGCAGCTTAGGGGGCCCGGACAGGGGTCACTACGAGCAGTACTTC